Listed below are T cell receptor delta chains from one sample, sequenced in a study of human gamma delta and Vdelta1 T cells. TCRdb re-called clones from the PCR reads using CATT. The data show about 6,500 delta-chain clones, almost 40% seen once. These receptors lack a known antigen. Sequenced sample: Vdelta1 gamma-delta T cells from blood grown in culture (DOT cells). The receptors here all came from a human donor in good health. CDR3s include the opening cysteine and the closing phenylalanine or tryptophan. D genes are given only for firm matches. For some rows the clone size is stated as once, few or many, or as a class when expanded; others skip it.

abundance: large; d_gene: TRDD3; v_gene: TRDV1; j_gene: TRDJ1; CDR3nt: TGTGCTCTTGGGGACCCCCCTAATATCGTACTGGGGGATAAGTGGGTAGAGGCCGATAAACTCATCTTT; CDR3aa: CALGDPPNIVLGDKWVEADKLIF
abundance: .; d_gene: TRDD3; v_gene: TRDV1; j_gene: TRDJ1; CDR3nt: TGTGCTCTTGGGGAAAATGTCCGGCCGACCATCACTGGGGGAAATAAACTCATCTTT; CDR3aa: CALGENVRPTITGGNKLIF
abundance: few; d_gene: TRDD3; v_gene: TRDV1; j_gene: TRDJ1; CDR3nt: TGTGCTCTTGGGGAAGTCTTAAATCCTACGCTGGGGGATATACTGGCTGGGAGGGTACCCACCGATAAACTCATCTTT; CDR3aa: CALGEVLNPTLGDILAGRVPTDKLIF
abundance: few; d_gene: TRDD3; v_gene: TRDV1; j_gene: TRDJ1; CDR3nt: TGTGCTCTTGGGGAAGCTTCCCCGACGTACTGGGGGATAAATAAACTCATCTTT; CDR3aa: CALGEASPTYWGINKLIF
abundance: few; d_gene: TRDD3; v_gene: TRDV1; j_gene: TRDJ4; CDR3nt: TGTGCTCTTGGGGCCGGGGAGGCCTACCAATGGGGGATACGCGACGGACCCCTGATCTTT; CDR3aa: CALGAGEAYQWGIRDGPLIF
abundance: medium-sized; d_gene: .; v_gene: TRDV1; j_gene: TRDJ1; CDR3nt: TGTGCTCTTGGGGAACGCACCTACTGGCTAACAGGGATGTATGGGGACCACACCGATAAACTCATCTTT; CDR3aa: CALGERTYWLTGMYGDHTDKLIF
abundance: .; d_gene: TRDD2; v_gene: TRDV1; j_gene: TRDJ1; CDR3nt: TGTGCTCTTGGGGATCCCTTCCTTTCGGGAGACACCGATAAACTCATCTTT; CDR3aa: CALGDPFLSGDTDKLIF
abundance: few; d_gene: .; v_gene: TRDV1; j_gene: TRDJ1; CDR3nt: TGTGCTCTTGGGGAAATAGGGGCTACCAGTACTGGAACTTACACCGATAAACTCATCTTT; CDR3aa: CALGEIGATSTGTYTDKLIF
abundance: .; d_gene: TRDD3; v_gene: TRDV1; j_gene: TRDJ1; CDR3nt: TGTGCTCTTGGGGAACTTCCTACCCCTAAGAACTGGGGGATACTCTCGGTCACCGATAAACTCATCTTT; CDR3aa: CALGELPTPKNWGILSVTDKLIF
abundance: .; d_gene: TRDD3; v_gene: TRDV1; j_gene: TRDJ3; CDR3nt: TGTGCTCTTGGGGAACACGTTTGCTACGGCTGCGTGGGTGGGGGATACGGGTCCTGGGACACCCGACAGATGTTTTTC; CDR3aa: CALGEHVCYGCVGGGYGSWDTRQMFF
abundance: few; d_gene: TRDD3; v_gene: TRDV1; j_gene: TRDJ1; CDR3nt: TGTGCTCTTGGGGTTTTAATGGGGGATTGGGTAGAACTCATCTTT; CDR3aa: CALGVLMGDWVELIF
abundance: .; d_gene: TRDD3; v_gene: TRDV1; j_gene: TRDJ1; CDR3nt: TGTGCTCTTGGGGAATACGTTTGGAATTTTAGGCCTTCCACCAGTACTGGGGGGCCCCTTAACACCGATAAACTCATCTTT; CDR3aa: CALGEYVWNFRPSTSTGGPLNTDKLIF
abundance: few; d_gene: TRDD3; v_gene: TRDV1; j_gene: TRDJ1; CDR3nt: TGTGCTCTTGGGTGGATGGCTTCCTTCGGTACTGGGGGATACGGGGAGGTACGTCGACGAACCGATAAACTCATCTTT; CDR3aa: CALGWMASFGTGGYGEVRRRTDKLIF
abundance: medium-sized; d_gene: .; v_gene: TRDV1; j_gene: TRDJ1; CDR3nt: TGTGCTCTTGGGGAACCCCCCTGGGGACAGTACACCGATAAACTCATCTTT; CDR3aa: CALGEPPWGQYTDKLIF
abundance: few; d_gene: TRDD2; v_gene: TRDV1; j_gene: TRDJ1; CDR3nt: TGTGCTCTTGGGATTCCTACACCGTACGGTGGGGAGTCGCTCGGTACTAACACCGATAAACTCATCTTT; CDR3aa: CALGIPTPYGGESLGTNTDKLIF
abundance: medium-sized; d_gene: .; v_gene: TRDV1; j_gene: TRDJ1; CDR3nt: TGTGCTCTTGGGGCCCACCTACGCTTACTGGACAGCGATAAACTCATCTTT; CDR3aa: CALGAHLRLLDSDKLIF
abundance: .; d_gene: .; v_gene: TRDV1; j_gene: TRDJ1; CDR3nt: TGTGCTCTTGGGGACGGACCGGTTCAGACCGATAAACTCATCTTT; CDR3aa: CALGDGPVQTDKLIF
abundance: .; d_gene: TRDD3; v_gene: TRDV1; j_gene: TRDJ1; CDR3nt: TGTGCTCTTGGGGCGGCACGACCCGTCCTAAGAATGAAATGCTCTGGGGGATGTACTGGGGGACCCCCCAAGTACACCGATAAACTCATCTTT; CDR3aa: CALGAARPVLRMKCSGGCTGGPPKYTDKLIF
abundance: few; d_gene: .; v_gene: TRDV1; j_gene: TRDJ1; CDR3nt: TGTGCTCTTGGGAACCCTTTTAATCCAGTAGAATTCATCTTT; CDR3aa: CALGNPFNPVEFIF
abundance: few; d_gene: TRDD3; v_gene: TRDV1; j_gene: TRDJ1; CDR3nt: TGTGCTCTTGGGGAACTTGGGGAATGGGGGATAGTGTACACCGATAAACTCATCTTT; CDR3aa: CALGELGEWGIVYTDKLIF
abundance: .; d_gene: .; v_gene: TRDV1; j_gene: TRDJ1; CDR3nt: TGTGCTCTTGGGGGCCAGGGGGGTGACTGGGAACTCATCTTT; CDR3aa: CALGGQGGDWELIF
abundance: .; d_gene: TRDD3; v_gene: TRDV2; j_gene: TRDJ1; CDR3nt: TGTGCCTGTGACACGAGATACTGGGGGATACTAATGTACACCGATAAACTCATCTTT; CDR3aa: CACDTRYWGILMYTDKLIF
abundance: few; d_gene: TRDD2; v_gene: TRDV1; j_gene: TRDJ1; CDR3nt: TGTGCTCTTGGAGGCCCTTGGTTCCTACGCCCTGAGGGGAACACCGATAAACTCATCTTT; CDR3aa: CALGGPWFLRPEGNTDKLIF
abundance: .; d_gene: TRDD3; v_gene: TRDV1; j_gene: TRDJ1; CDR3nt: TGTGCTCTTGGGGGCCATCGGCTGGGGGATCCTTCCCCCGATAAACTCATCTTT; CDR3aa: CALGGHRLGDPSPDKLIF
abundance: .; d_gene: TRDD2; v_gene: TRDV1; j_gene: TRDJ1; CDR3nt: TGTGCTCTTGGGGAACTAAGGAACTTCCTACGTCCAGGGGAACCTGTGGGACGCACCGATAAACTCATCTTT; CDR3aa: CALGELRNFLRPGEPVGRTDKLIF
abundance: .; d_gene: TRDD2; v_gene: TRDV1; j_gene: TRDJ1; CDR3nt: TGTGCTCTTGGGGAACCAGAAGGCCTTCCTACGAGATTGGGCCCCAAGAGGCCCGACACCGATAAACTCATCTTT; CDR3aa: CALGEPEGLPTRLGPKRPDTDKLIF
abundance: .; d_gene: TRDD3; v_gene: TRDV1; j_gene: TRDJ1; CDR3nt: TGTGCTCTTGGGGCCGGAGAAAATGCACCGAATTTACTGGGGGAGCTTAAACTCATCTTT; CDR3aa: CALGAGENAPNLLGELKLIF
abundance: .; d_gene: TRDD3; v_gene: TRDV1; j_gene: TRDJ1; CDR3nt: TGTGCTCTTGGGGAACCGACCTGGGGGATACCTTACACCGATAAACTCATCTTT; CDR3aa: CALGEPTWGIPYTDKLIF
abundance: few; d_gene: TRDD3; v_gene: TRDV1; j_gene: TRDJ4; CDR3nt: TGTGCTCTTGGGGAACCTCTAAGGGGGCTCTTCCTACGGTTACTGGGGGATACTCCTAGACCCCTGATCTTT; CDR3aa: CALGEPLRGLFLRLLGDTPRPLIF
abundance: medium-sized; d_gene: .; v_gene: TRDV1; j_gene: TRDJ3; CDR3nt: TGTGCTCTTGGGGACCCTAGCCCGGGGTACGCATCCTGGGACACCCGACAGATGTTTTTC; CDR3aa: CALGDPSPGYASWDTRQMFF
abundance: .; d_gene: TRDD3; v_gene: TRDV1; j_gene: TRDJ1; CDR3nt: TGTGCTCTTGGGGAACTTAGCTTCCCCGACTGGGGGATACGCGCCGATAAACTCATCTTT; CDR3aa: CALGELSFPDWGIRADKLIF
abundance: .; d_gene: TRDD3; v_gene: TRDV1; j_gene: TRDJ1; CDR3nt: TGTGCTCTTGGGGCCCTAGATTCCGGGTACTGGGGGCTCAACACCGATAAACTCATCTTT; CDR3aa: CALGALDSGYWGLNTDKLIF
abundance: medium-sized; d_gene: .; v_gene: TRDV1; j_gene: TRDJ1; CDR3nt: TGTGCTCTTGTTCCGTCCTTCCTACATACTGGGGGAACCGACACCGATAAACTCATCTTT; CDR3aa: CALVPSFLHTGGTDTDKLIF
abundance: .; d_gene: .; v_gene: TRDV1; j_gene: TRDJ1; CDR3nt: TGTGCTCTTGGGGGCCTTCCTTCAGAACTGGGTGGGTACACCGATAAACTCATCTTT; CDR3aa: CALGGLPSELGGYTDKLIF
abundance: .; d_gene: TRDD3; v_gene: TRDV1; j_gene: TRDJ1; CDR3nt: TGTGCCCTGGGGAACTCGAGGCTACCCCGGGGTTGGGGGATACGGTACACCGATAAACTCATCTTT; CDR3aa: CALGNSRLPRGWGIRYTDKLIF
abundance: few; d_gene: TRDD3; v_gene: TRDV1; j_gene: TRDJ1; CDR3nt: TGTGCTCTTGGGCTTAAAAGGCCAAGGTCCTCAAATTCTGGGGGAAAGTACACCGATAAACTCATCTTT; CDR3aa: CALGLKRPRSSNSGGKYTDKLIF
abundance: .; d_gene: .; v_gene: TRDV1; j_gene: TRDJ1; CDR3nt: TGTGCTCTTGGGGAACTACACCCCTACCTTGCCGCGGCCTACACCGATAAACTCATCTTT; CDR3aa: CALGELHPYLAAAYTDKLIF
abundance: few; d_gene: .; v_gene: TRDV1; j_gene: TRDJ1; CDR3nt: TGTGCTCTTGGGGACCCCTTCCCGGTTACTGGGGCCACGACAGATAAACTCATCTTT; CDR3aa: CALGDPFPVTGATTDKLIF
abundance: .; d_gene: TRDD2; v_gene: TRDV1; j_gene: TRDJ1; CDR3nt: TGTGCTCTTGGGGAAACCGGGGTGAGCCTTCCTACGGTCTTACGGCCCCTTACCTACACCGATAAACTCATCTTT; CDR3aa: CALGETGVSLPTVLRPLTYTDKLIF
abundance: .; d_gene: TRDD3; v_gene: TRDV1; j_gene: TRDJ1; CDR3nt: TGTGCTCTTGGGGAACTTGGGCTCCTGGGGGATTACACCGATAAACTCATCTTT; CDR3aa: CALGELGLLGDYTDKLIF
abundance: .; d_gene: TRDD3; v_gene: TRDV1; j_gene: TRDJ1; CDR3nt: TGTGCTCTTGGGGAACGTCTACTATCTGGGGGATCTTGGTCGGATAAACTCATCTTT; CDR3aa: CALGERLLSGGSWSDKLIF
abundance: few; d_gene: TRDD3; v_gene: TRDV1; j_gene: TRDJ1; CDR3nt: TGTGCTCTTGGGGAACTCCCTACGCTGGGGGATACAGTGCGGAGGCGCGATAAACTCATCTTT; CDR3aa: CALGELPTLGDTVRRRDKLIF
abundance: few; d_gene: .; v_gene: TRDV1; j_gene: TRDJ1; CDR3nt: TGTGCTCTTGGGGAGCCTTCCCCCGTACTGCCGACCGATAAACTCATCTTT; CDR3aa: CALGEPSPVLPTDKLIF
abundance: once; d_gene: .; v_gene: TRDV1; j_gene: TRDJ1; CDR3nt: TGTGCTCTTGGGGGGCCTTACACCGATAAACTCATCTTT; CDR3aa: CALGGPYTDKLIF
abundance: .; d_gene: TRDD3; v_gene: TRDV1; j_gene: TRDJ1; CDR3nt: TGTGCTCTTGGGGCTGAGGCCTTCCGGGGCTGGGGGACCTGGGGAAAGTACACCGATAAACTCATCTTT; CDR3aa: CALGAEAFRGWGTWGKYTDKLIF
abundance: .; d_gene: .; v_gene: TRDV1; j_gene: TRDJ1; CDR3nt: TGTGCTCTTGGGGAACTGGGAGTCCCCGGAGGCCTAAACCACTTAATCAATGGGTACACCGATAAACTCATCTTT; CDR3aa: CALGELGVPGGLNHLINGYTDKLIF
abundance: .; d_gene: .; v_gene: TRDV1; j_gene: TRDJ1; CDR3nt: TGTGCTCTTGGGAAACCACTTTCCCGAAACTGGCCCGCTGCCGATAAACTCATCTTT; CDR3aa: CALGKPLSRNWPAADKLIF